This TCR beta chain was profiled in a study of CD8 T cells in ankylosing spondylitis. This clonotype appeared many times. TCRdb re-analysed the 5' RACE reads in MiXCR, keeping a single row per CDR3 protein. The table has about 240,000 distinct CDR3 sequences, around 9.1% seen once. The V end was cut by 7 bases, the J end by 2 bases, with 15 bases between. The CDR3 contains 13 residues. Germline CDR1 and CDR2: DFQATT and SNEGSKA (reference sequence). This TCR derives from a male donor with ankylosing spondylitis or in good health (not recorded which). The chain links TRBV20-1 to TRBJ2-7, with D perhaps TRBD2 (6 bases). Sequencing was performed on blood, either unsorted or a sorted T cell fraction (not recorded which). CDR3 sequence (DNA): TGCAGTGTAACGGGACTCTTACCCTACGAGCAGTACTTC. Translating it yields CSVTGLLPYEQYF.